This TCR beta chain was identified during a study of blood T cell repertoires in COVID-19. The wider study: Acute and convalescent COVID-19 samples came from the United States, Italy and Spain. Sources were T cells, B-cell-depleted T cells, or PBMCs; the material itself was cDNA or gDNA.

Authors' data handling: Using reference gene primer amplification, nucleated cell counts were estimated. Profiling relied on immunoSEQ multiplex PCR, and the TCRdb table lists in-frame clones only, not all of them. Clone size and V and J calls were adopted from that table, with D and trimming inferred from the DNA. The data hold about 80,000 clones, with approximately 90% observed a single time. The CDR3 covers 13 residues. In germline, CDR1 is SGHRS, CDR2 YFSETQ. Trimming pared 4 bases from V and 4 bases from J, leaving 11 bases between. Input material: peripheral blood. This sequence originates from a woman of 80 years or more with acute or convalescent COVID-19. The chain combines TRBV5-1 with TRBJ1-2; D is possibly TRBD1 (6 bases). The CDR3 spells CASSLGHSYGYTF. DNA of the CDR3: TGCGCCAGCAGCCTGGGACACAGCTATGGCTACACCTTC.